This T cell receptor beta chain was sequenced for a study of identical twins. General study points: Where beta out-of-frame sequences were concerned, excess twin sharing was weaker. It was out-of-frame TCR alpha sharing in monozygotic twins that models underestimated.

The length of the CDR3 is 16 residues. The germline V gene has CDR1 MNHNS and CDR2 SASEGT. With 8 bases removed from V and 5 bases from J, the gap between germline ends came to 21 bases. Of note for this clonotype: Its antigen is as yet unknown.

Each CDR3 protein gets one entry after TCRdb re-called the 5' RACE reads with MiXCR. The sample lists 650,000 to 750,000 distinct CDR3 sequences; 20% to 25% were seen once. The sample was also reused in another study, on T cells expressing NK-cell markers. As that study records: With an anti-gamma-delta TCR antibody, sorting in several experiments was kept to alpha-beta TCR T cells. More than 5 of the donors carried dominant NKG2C+ clonotypes that took up about 1.0-7.0% of their CD8+ T cells.

J is TRBJ1-4 and V is TRBV6-1; D is unclear. The receptor's source is a woman aged 18-35 years in good health. The sample comprised PBMCs. The CDR3 reads CASALQFQVVNEKLFF. The CDR3 region has the DNA TGTGCCAGCGCACTCCAATTCCAGGTGGTAAATGAAAAACTGTTTTTT.